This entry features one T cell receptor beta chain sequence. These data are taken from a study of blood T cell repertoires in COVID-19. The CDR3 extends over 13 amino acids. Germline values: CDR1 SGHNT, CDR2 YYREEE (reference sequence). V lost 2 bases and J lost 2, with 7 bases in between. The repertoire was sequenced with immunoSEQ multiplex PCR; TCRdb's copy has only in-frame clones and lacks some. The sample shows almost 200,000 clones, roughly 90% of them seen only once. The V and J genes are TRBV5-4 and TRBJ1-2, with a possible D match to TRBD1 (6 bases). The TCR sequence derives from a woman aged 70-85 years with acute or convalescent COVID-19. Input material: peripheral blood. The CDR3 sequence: CASSFGQNYGYTF. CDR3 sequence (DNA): TGTGCCAGCAGCTTTGGACAGAACTATGGCTACACCTTC.